This T cell receptor beta chain originates from a study of long-term antiretroviral therapy in people with HIV. V shed 4 bases and J shed 5 bases, with 11 bases lying between them. The CDR3 consists of 13 residues. Germline V gene data show CDR1 as SEHNR and CDR2 as FQNEAQ (reference sequence). Whole-study results and caveats: With ART, diversity went up but was still lower than in transplant donor controls.

It was version v3.0 of the immunoSEQ assay that was run at survey level. Sequencing used immunoSEQ multiplex PCR; TCRdb keeps in-frame clones, though not all of them. The sample carries approximately 26,000 clones, about four fifths recorded once. As concerns this clone: Its antigen remains unknown.

The TCR sequence derives from a young man with HIV. The rearrangement links TRBV7-9 to TRBJ1-1; no definite D call. The sample was unsorted PBMCs, taken 0.4 years after starting antiretroviral therapy. CDR3 region: CASSSGGRTEAFF. For the CDR3, the DNA is TGTGCCAGCAGCTCCGGTGGCCGAACTGAAGCTTTCTTT.